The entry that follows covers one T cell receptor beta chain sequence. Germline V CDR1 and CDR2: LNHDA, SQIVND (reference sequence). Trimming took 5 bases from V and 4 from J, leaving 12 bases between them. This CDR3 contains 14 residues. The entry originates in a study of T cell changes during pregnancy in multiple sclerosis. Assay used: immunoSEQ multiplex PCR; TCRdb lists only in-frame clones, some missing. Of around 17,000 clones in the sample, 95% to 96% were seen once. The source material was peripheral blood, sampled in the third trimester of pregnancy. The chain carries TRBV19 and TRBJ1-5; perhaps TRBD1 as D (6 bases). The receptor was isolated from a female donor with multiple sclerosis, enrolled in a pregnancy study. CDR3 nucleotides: TGTGCCAGTAGTCCAGACAGGAGGAATCAGCCCCAGCATTTT. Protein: CASSPDRRNQPQHF.